Below, one T cell receptor beta chain is given with its context. The entry originates in a study of Ad26.COV2.S vaccination and SARS-CoV-2 variants. Treatment given: 15 to 20 received Ad26.COV2.S at low or high dose, single or two shots; about 5 received placebo; per-sample allocation not given. The study sampled participants on day 63 after the first vaccine or placebo injection. Measured with immunoSEQ multiplex PCR; TCRdb has only the in-frame clones, and not every one. The sample lists about 350,000 clones; approximately 90% were seen once. Germline V gene lookup returns CDR1 GTSNPN and CDR2 SVGIG (reference sequence). The CDR3 consists of 12 residues. V was shortened by 3 bases and J by 4 bases, with 9 bases between the two germline ends.

The sequence derives from a person between 18 and 60 years old who received the Ad26.COV2.S COVID-19 vaccine or a placebo. Material: peripheral blood, obtained in a trial of Ad26.COV2.S vaccine versus placebo. The V gene is TRBV30, the J gene TRBJ1-1; perhaps TRBD1 as D (5 bases). This CDR3 reads CAWSQGGTEAFF. The CDR3 coding sequence is TGTGCCTGGAGCCAGGGTGGCACTGAAGCTTTCTTT.